This is a list of T cell receptor beta chains from one sample in a study of CD8 T cells in Susac syndrome. TCRdb reanalysed the immunoSEQ multiplex PCR reads using MiXCR and keeps one entry per CDR3 protein. The repertoire consists of 100,000 to 110,000 distinct CDR3 sequences, with about 96% occurring once and the leading ten covering 0.3% to 0.35%. The sequencing input was CD8+ T cells from PBMCs. The source of these receptors is a human donor with Susac syndrome. The CDR3 runs from the conserved cysteine through the conserved F or W. The order of the fields is clone size, D gene, V gene, J gene, CDR3 protein, CDR3 DNA. A D gene is named only where the DNA matches it firmly. The size field is filled for only some rows; it gives once, few, many or a size class.

once	NA	TRBV10-2	TRBJ1-1	CASSESKGNTEAFF	TGCGCCAGCAGTGAGTCGAAAGGTAACACTGAAGCTTTCTTT
NA	TRBD2	TRBV12-3/TRBV12-4	TRBJ2-1	CASSHSGRPYNEQFF	TGTGCCAGCAGTCATAGCGGGAGGCCCTACAATGAGCAGTTCTTC
NA	NA	TRBV3-1	TRBJ2-1	CASSPRGGLSYNEQFF	TGTGCCAGCAGCCCGAGGGGGGGACTTTCCTACAATGAGCAGTTCTTC
NA	NA	TRBV29-1	TRBJ2-7	CSVVGGSSYEQYF	TGCAGCGTTGTTGGGGGGAGCTCCTACGAGCAGTACTTC
NA	NA	TRBV15	TRBJ1-3	CATSRRDETIYF	TGTGCCACCAGCAGGCGGGACGAGACCATATATTTT
NA	NA	TRBV5-6	TRBJ2-6	CASSETGANVLTF	TGTGCCAGCAGCGAGACTGGGGCCAACGTCCTGACTTTC
NA	NA	TRBV24-1	TRBJ2-5	CATSDLRGSSETQYF	TGTGCCACCAGTGATTTACGGGGGAGTTCAGAGACCCAGTACTTC
NA	NA	TRBV9	TRBJ1-2	CASSVAQNYGYTF	TGTGCCAGCAGCGTAGCACAGAACTATGGCTACACCTTC
NA	NA	TRBV6-2/TRBV6-3	TRBJ1-5	CASSYGRRMWDQPQHF	TGTGCCAGCAGTTACGGTCGACGAATGTGGGATCAGCCCCAGCATTTT
NA	TRBD1	TRBV27	TRBJ2-2	CASSFSGTGATLDTGELFF	TGTGCCAGCAGTTTCAGTGGGACAGGGGCCACCTTAGACACCGGGGAGCTGTTTTTT
NA	NA	TRBV11-2	TRBJ1-2	CASSLRSANYGYTF	TGTGCCAGCAGCTTAAGGTCTGCGAACTATGGCTACACCTTC
NA	NA	TRBV11-2	TRBJ1-1	CASSLSERVWRMNTEAFF	TGTGCCAGCAGCTTATCGGAGAGGGTATGGCGGATGAACACTGAAGCTTTCTTT
NA	NA	TRBV7-9	TRBJ1-1	CASSPQGGGTEAFF	TGTGCCAGCAGCCCACAGGGAGGTGGTACTGAAGCTTTCTTT
once	NA	TRBV29-1	TRBJ2-7	CSVSTRGPGVGYEQYF	TGCAGCGTTTCCACCCGGGGTCCAGGGGTGGGGTACGAGCAGTACTTC
NA	TRBD1	TRBV15	TRBJ1-6	CATSSRDRVSPLHF	TGTGCCACCAGCAGCCGGGACAGGGTATCACCCCTCCACTTT
NA	NA	TRBV28	TRBJ1-3	CATNRDFNSGNTIYF	TGCGCAACCAACCGGGACTTTAACTCTGGAAACACCATATATTTT
NA	NA	TRBV24-1	TRBJ2-1	CATSDSRLSTYNEQFF	TGTGCCACCAGTGATTCGAGACTCTCCACTTACAATGAGCAGTTCTTC
NA	TRBD2	TRBV28	TRBJ2-7	CASSFSPSGSYEQYF	TGTGCCAGCAGTTTTTCTCCTAGCGGGAGCTACGAGCAGTACTTC
NA	NA	TRBV27	TRBJ1-1	CASSLDTGTITEAFF	TGTGCCAGCAGTTTAGACACCGGGACGATCACTGAAGCTTTCTTT
once	NA	TRBV29-1	TRBJ1-2	CSVDRAMDYGYTF	TGCAGCGTTGACAGGGCCATGGACTATGGCTACACCTTC
NA	NA	TRBV9	TRBJ2-7	CASSVTPQPTYEQYF	TGTGCCAGCAGCGTAACCCCCCAGCCCACCTACGAGCAGTACTTC
NA	TRBD1	TRBV29-1	TRBJ1-2	CSVEDQGADYGYTF	TGCAGCGTTGAAGATCAGGGGGCGGACTATGGCTACACCTTC
NA	TRBD2	TRBV7-9	TRBJ2-5	CASSSPSGRMKETQYF	TGTGCCAGCAGCTCCCCTAGCGGGAGAATGAAGGAGACCCAGTACTTC
once	TRBD1	TRBV5-6	TRBJ1-6	CASSFGTVGPLHF	TGTGCCAGCAGCTTCGGGACAGTTGGACCCCTCCACTTT
NA	NA	TRBV29-1	TRBJ2-7	CSVEDARIEQYF	TGCAGCGTTGAAGATGCCAGGATCGAGCAGTACTTC
NA	NA	TRBV27	TRBJ2-3	CASKGPTDTQYF	TGTGCCAGCAAGGGCCCCACAGATACGCAGTATTTT
NA	NA	TRBV11-2	TRBJ2-1	CASSLETEQFF	TGTGCCAGCAGCTTAGAGACTGAGCAGTTCTTC
NA	NA	TRBV14	TRBJ2-1	CASSPQGLQLGYNEQFF	TGTGCCAGCAGCCCTCAGGGGCTACAGCTCGGGTACAATGAGCAGTTCTTC
NA	NA	TRBV6-5	TRBJ2-3	CASTGGGLKYF	TGTGCCAGCACCGGGGGCGGCCTTAAGTATTTT
NA	NA	TRBV24-1	TRBJ2-3	CATMGTDTDTQYF	TGTGCCACCATGGGTACCGACACAGATACGCAGTATTTT
NA	NA	TRBV4-1	TRBJ2-1	CASSQKQFNEQFF	TGCGCCAGCAGCCAGAAACAGTTTAATGAGCAGTTCTTC
NA	TRBD1	TRBV28	TRBJ1-5	CASSSPSGTGEGQPQHF	TGTGCCAGCAGTTCTCCTAGTGGGACAGGGGAAGGTCAGCCCCAGCATTTT
NA	NA	TRBV11-2	TRBJ1-5	CASSFGRAPSGQPQHF	TGTGCCAGCAGCTTCGGCAGGGCCCCTTCGGGTCAGCCCCAGCATTTT
NA	NA	TRBV29-1	TRBJ2-7	CSVGGGQAYEQYF	TGCAGCGTTGGAGGGGGGCAGGCCTACGAGCAGTACTTC
once	NA	TRBV29-1	TRBJ2-1	CSVPTRASQFF	TGCAGCGTTCCGACCCGGGCGTCGCAGTTCTTC
NA	NA	TRBV3-1	TRBJ1-1	CASSQGYMNTEAFF	TGTGCCAGCAGCCAAGGGTACATGAACACTGAAGCTTTCTTT
NA	NA	TRBV6-5	TRBJ1-2	CASRPPEGNYGYTF	TGTGCCAGCAGGCCTCCGGAGGGGAACTATGGCTACACCTTC
NA	NA	TRBV5-1	TRBJ2-7	CASSSTGITYEQYF	TGCGCCAGCAGCTCTACAGGGATAACCTACGAGCAGTACTTC
NA	NA	TRBV29-1	TRBJ2-3	CSARGISTDTQYF	TGCAGCGCGCGGGGAATTAGCACAGATACGCAGTATTTT
NA	NA	TRBV9	TRBJ2-6	CASSDGDGAGRSGANVLTF	TGTGCCAGCAGCGACGGAGACGGTGCAGGGAGAAGTGGGGCCAACGTCCTGACTTTC
NA	TRBD1	TRBV12-5	TRBJ1-1	CASGPPATGVNTEAFF	TGTGCTAGTGGTCCCCCAGCGACAGGGGTGAACACTGAAGCTTTCTTT
NA	NA	TRBV5-6	TRBJ2-2	CASSLGFPTAGELFF	TGTGCCAGCAGCTTGGGTTTCCCCACCGCCGGGGAGCTGTTTTTT
NA	NA	TRBV28	TRBJ2-5	CASMGPKETQYF	TGTGCCAGCATGGGCCCGAAAGAGACCCAGTACTTC
NA	TRBD2	TRBV29-1	TRBJ2-1	CSVDRFGLADNEQFF	TGCAGCGTTGACCGATTTGGACTAGCGGACAATGAGCAGTTCTTC
NA	NA	TRBV2	TRBJ2-3	CASRDWSDTQYF	TGTGCCAGCAGGGACTGGTCAGATACGCAGTATTTT
NA	TRBD1	TRBV19	TRBJ1-5	CASSEGARQPQHF	TGTGCCAGTAGTGAGGGGGCTCGGCAGCCCCAGCATTTT
NA	TRBD1	TRBV4-1	TRBJ2-2	CASSQKAGGFGELFF	TGCGCCAGCAGCCAAAAGGCAGGGGGCTTCGGGGAGCTGTTTTTT
NA	NA	TRBV12-3/TRBV12-4	TRBJ2-1	CASTPTSFNEQFF	TGTGCCAGCACCCCGACTAGTTTCAATGAGCAGTTCTTC
NA	NA	TRBV19	TRBJ2-5	CASSQDGTQRGTQYF	TGTGCCAGTAGTCAAGACGGCACGCAACGAGGGACCCAGTACTTC
NA	NA	TRBV10-3	TRBJ2-5	CAISELTGITETQYF	TGTGCCATCAGTGAACTAACGGGGATTACTGAGACCCAGTACTTC
NA	TRBD1	TRBV12-3/TRBV12-4	TRBJ1-5	CASSPLSGQYNQPQHF	TGTGCCAGCAGCCCTTTATCGGGACAGTACAATCAGCCCCAGCATTTT
few	NA	TRBV10-3	TRBJ2-3	CAISPFEVDTQYF	TGTGCCATCAGTCCGTTCGAGGTGGATACGCAGTATTTT
NA	NA	TRBV20-1	TRBJ1-5	CSARRDGNNQPQHF	TGCAGTGCCCGAAGAGATGGAAACAATCAGCCCCAGCATTTT
NA	NA	TRBV29-1	TRBJ1-4	CSVLTGWDEKLFF	TGCAGCGTCCTGACAGGCTGGGATGAAAAACTGTTTTTT
NA	NA	TRBV21-1	TRBJ2-3	CASSKPGADSGPTDTQYF	TGTGCCAGCAGCAAGCCCGGGGCCGATAGCGGACCCACAGATACGCAGTATTTT
NA	NA	TRBV28	TRBJ1-3	CASTGGLRNTIYF	TGTGCCAGCACTGGGGGACTGCGAAACACCATATATTTT
NA	NA	TRBV9	TRBJ2-1	CASSVAGDSYNEQFF	TGTGCCAGCAGCGTAGCAGGGGACTCCTACAATGAGCAGTTCTTC